The 11 T cell receptor beta chains in this list originate from one sample, sequenced in a study of radiotherapy plus CTLA-4 blockade in lung cancer. Measured with immunoSEQ multiplex PCR; TCRdb has only the in-frame clones, and not every one. The table records roughly 88,000 clones, around 82% of them present only once. The sample in question was peripheral blood, obtained from a patient treated with radiotherapy plus ipilimumab. The receptors derive from a human donor with non-small cell lung cancer who had stable disease on radiotherapy plus ipilimumab.

The V gene is TRBV6-5, the J gene TRBJ1-1; 7 nucleotides align to TRBD1. The CDR3 consists of 14 residues. Trimming at V came to 5 bases and at J to 3 bases, leaving 6 bases not matched to a gene. Looked up from germline, CDR1 is MNHEY and CDR2 is SVGAGI. As DNA, the CDR3 is TGTGCCAGCAGTGACCGACAGGGATACACTGAAGCTTTCTTT. Its translation is CASSDRQGYTEAFF.

The V gene is TRBV27, the J gene TRBJ1-5; D is unclear. Germline V gene data show CDR1 as MNHEY and CDR2 as SMNVEV (reference sequence). V lost 6 bases and J 1 base, leaving 16 bases between the germline ends. This CDR3 spans 16 amino acids. CDR3 protein: CASRPGQTPSNQPQHF. CDR3 coding DNA: TGTGCCAGCAGACCCGGTCAGACACCGAGCAATCAGCCCCAGCATTTT.

This clone has only a few counts. This chain connects TRBV5-1 to TRBJ2-7; D uncertain. The CDR3 contains 13 residues. Trimming took off 0 bases at V and 3 bases at J, with 7 bases between the two ends. Germline assignment: CDR1 SGHRS and CDR2 YFSETQ. The CDR3 DNA is TGCGCCAGCAGCTTGGCCTCCTTCTACGAGCAGTACTTC. Its protein is CASSLASFYEQYF.

This clone was picked up one time. The V and J genes are TRBV4-2 and TRBJ1-1; TRBD1 might be the D (5 bases). Germline V gene data show CDR1 as LGHNA and CDR2 as YNFKEQ. V shed 5 bases and J shed 0 bases, with 19 bases lying between them. This CDR3 is 17 amino acids long. CDR3 in DNA: TGTGCCAGCAGCGCTAGGGTCGGGACGAATATGAACACTGAAGCTTTCTTT. It yields the protein CASSARVGTNMNTEAFF.

The chain recombines TRBV5-4 with TRBJ2-3; TRBD2 matches at 10 bases. Trimming took 4 bases from V and 2 from J; bases not matched to a gene: 10. The germline gives CDR1 SGHNT, CDR2 YYREEE (reference sequence). This CDR3 has 17 residues. The CDR3 DNA reads as TGTGCCAGCAGCATAGCGGGACTAGCGTACCTCACAGATACGCAGTATTTT. It translates to CASSIAGLAYLTDTQYF.

The chain uses TRBV12-5 and TRBJ2-5; 9 bases map to TRBD1. V dropped 6 bases and J dropped 5; count of bases not matched to a gene: 10. Germline loops: CDR1 LGHNT, CDR2 FRNRAP. This CDR3 has 15 amino acids. CDR3 residues: CASGLGQGSSETQYF. The CDR3 coding sequence is TGTGCTAGTGGCCTAGGACAGGGGAGTTCGGAGACCCAGTACTTC.

This chain links TRBV6-1 with TRBJ2-7, with 9 bases identical to TRBD1. Germline CDR1 is MNHNS and CDR2 is SASEGT. This CDR3 region has 15 residues. V lost 7 bases to trimming and J lost 2 bases; unmatched junction nucleotides: 9. The chain's CDR3 is CASNSGTGSTYEQYF. CDR3 sequence (DNA): TGTGCCAGCAACTCCGGGACAGGGTCTACCTACGAGCAGTACTTC.

This chain links TRBV7-9 with TRBJ2-2, with a tentative D call TRBD2 (6 bases). This CDR3 has 14 residues. In germline, CDR1 is SEHNR, CDR2 FQNEAQ (reference sequence). Trimming took off 5 bases at V and 5 bases at J, with 12 bases between the two ends. The CDR3 is CASSRSGLTGELFF. The DNA of the CDR3 is TGTGCCAGCAGCCGAAGCGGACTAACCGGGGAGCTGTTTTTT.

The chain carries TRBV11-3 and TRBJ2-7, with TRBD2 as a possible D gene (5 bases). The CDR3 sequence is 15 residues long. Germline V gives CDR1 SGHNT, CDR2 YENEEA. V was trimmed by 1 base and J by 6 bases, leaving 16 bases between them. The CDR3 region has the DNA TGTGCCAGCAGCTTAGGCCAGAGGGAAGTATCCGAGCAGTACTTC. Encoded protein: CASSLGQREVSEQYF.

This clone was seen only a few times. The CDR3, as DNA: TGTGCCAGCAGTTCCCAGGGGGACACTGAAGCTTTCTTT. This codes for CASSSQGDTEAFF. J is TRBJ1-1 and V is TRBV28; TRBD1 matches 7 bases. Germline values: CDR1 MDHEN, CDR2 SYDVKM. The V and J ends lost 4 bases and 3 bases, in that order; junction bases with no gene match: 2. The CDR3 length is 13 residues.

This rearrangement joins TRBV11-2 to TRBJ2-7; 10 nucleotides agree with TRBD2. The V gene end was trimmed by 4 bases and the J gene end by 3 bases; junction bases not matched to a gene: 9. Germline V gene lookup returns CDR1 SGHAT and CDR2 FQNNGV. This CDR3 is 16 amino acids long. CDR3 nucleotide sequence: TGTGCCAGCAGCTCCTTTCTTAGCGGGAGGAACTACGAGCAGTACTTC. Its translation: CASSSFLSGRNYEQYF. Full variable domain (remainder filled in from reference TRBV11-2 and TRBJ2-7): EAGVAQSPRYKIIEKRQSVAFWCNPISGHATLYWYQQILGQGPKLLIQFQNNGVVDDSQLPKDRFSAERLKGVDSTLKIQPAKLEDSAVYLCASSSFLSGRNYEQYFGPGTRLTVT.